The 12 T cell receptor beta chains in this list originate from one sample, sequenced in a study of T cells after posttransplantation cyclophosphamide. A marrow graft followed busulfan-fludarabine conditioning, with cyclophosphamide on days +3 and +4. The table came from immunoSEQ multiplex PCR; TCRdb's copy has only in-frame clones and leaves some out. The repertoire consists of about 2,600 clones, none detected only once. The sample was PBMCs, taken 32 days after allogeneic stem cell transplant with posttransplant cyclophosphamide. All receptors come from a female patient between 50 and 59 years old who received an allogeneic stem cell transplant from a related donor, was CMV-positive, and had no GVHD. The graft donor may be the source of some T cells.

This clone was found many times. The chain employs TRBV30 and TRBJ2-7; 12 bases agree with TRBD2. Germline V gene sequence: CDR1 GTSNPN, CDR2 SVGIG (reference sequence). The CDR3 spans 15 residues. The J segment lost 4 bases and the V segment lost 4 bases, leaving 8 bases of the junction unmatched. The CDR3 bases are TGTGCCTGGACCCGTGGACTAGCGGGAAGGTACGAGCAGTACTTC. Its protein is CAWTRGLAGRYEQYF.

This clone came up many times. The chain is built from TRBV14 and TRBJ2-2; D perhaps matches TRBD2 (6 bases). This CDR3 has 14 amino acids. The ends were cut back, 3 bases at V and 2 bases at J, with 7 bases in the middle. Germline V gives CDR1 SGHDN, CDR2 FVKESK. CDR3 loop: CASSQGLNTGELFF. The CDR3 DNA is TGTGCCAGCAGCCAGGGACTCAACACCGGGGAGCTGTTTTTT.

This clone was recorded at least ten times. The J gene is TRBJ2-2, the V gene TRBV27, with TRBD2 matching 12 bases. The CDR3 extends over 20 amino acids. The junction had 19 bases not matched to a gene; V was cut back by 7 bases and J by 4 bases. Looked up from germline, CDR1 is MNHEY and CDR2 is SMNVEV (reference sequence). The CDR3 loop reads CASTLTPALAGGRGTGELFF. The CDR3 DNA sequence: TGTGCCAGCACACTCACCCCAGCGCTAGCGGGGGGGCGAGGCACCGGGGAGCTGTTTTTT.

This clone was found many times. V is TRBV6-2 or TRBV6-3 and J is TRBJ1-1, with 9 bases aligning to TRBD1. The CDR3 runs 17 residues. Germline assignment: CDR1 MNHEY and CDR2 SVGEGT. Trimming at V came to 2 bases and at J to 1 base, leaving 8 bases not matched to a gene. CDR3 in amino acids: CASSYSPGTGTNTEAFF. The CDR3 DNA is TGTGCCAGCAGTTACAGTCCCGGGACAGGGACGAACACTGAAGCTTTCTTT.

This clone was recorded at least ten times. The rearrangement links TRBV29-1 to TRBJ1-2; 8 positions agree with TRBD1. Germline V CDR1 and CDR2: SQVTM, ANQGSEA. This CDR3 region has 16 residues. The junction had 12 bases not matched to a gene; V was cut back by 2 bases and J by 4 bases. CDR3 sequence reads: CSVELAGGPHRYGYTF. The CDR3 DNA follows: TGCAGCGTTGAATTGGCAGGGGGCCCTCACCGCTATGGCTACACCTTC.

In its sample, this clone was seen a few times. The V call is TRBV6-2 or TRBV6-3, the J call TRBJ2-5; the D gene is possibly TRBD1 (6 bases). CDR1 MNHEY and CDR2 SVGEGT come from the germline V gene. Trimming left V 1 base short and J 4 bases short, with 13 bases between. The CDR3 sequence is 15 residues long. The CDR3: CASSYYIQGVETQYF. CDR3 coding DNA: TGTGCCAGCAGTTACTATATACAGGGAGTAGAGACCCAGTACTTC.

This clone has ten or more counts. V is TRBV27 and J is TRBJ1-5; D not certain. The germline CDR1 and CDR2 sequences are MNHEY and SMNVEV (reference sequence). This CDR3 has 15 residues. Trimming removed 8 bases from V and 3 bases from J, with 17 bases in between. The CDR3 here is CASSREGLANQPQHF. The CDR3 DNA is TGTGCCAGCTCCCGAGAGGGCCTTGCCAATCAGCCCCAGCATTTT.

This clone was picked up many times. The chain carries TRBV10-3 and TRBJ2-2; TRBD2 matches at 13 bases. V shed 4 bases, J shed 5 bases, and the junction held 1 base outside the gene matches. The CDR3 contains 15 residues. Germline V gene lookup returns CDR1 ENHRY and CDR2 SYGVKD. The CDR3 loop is CAISGGLAGTGELFF. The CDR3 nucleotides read TGTGCCATCAGTGGGGGACTAGCGGGAACCGGGGAGCTGTTTTTT.

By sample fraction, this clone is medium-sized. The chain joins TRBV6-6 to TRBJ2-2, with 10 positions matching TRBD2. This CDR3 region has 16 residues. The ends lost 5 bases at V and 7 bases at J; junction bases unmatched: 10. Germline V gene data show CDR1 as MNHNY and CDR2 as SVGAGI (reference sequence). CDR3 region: CASSPGSGRAGGELFF. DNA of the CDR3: TGTGCCAGCAGTCCCGGGAGCGGGAGGGCCGGCGGGGAGCTGTTTTTT.

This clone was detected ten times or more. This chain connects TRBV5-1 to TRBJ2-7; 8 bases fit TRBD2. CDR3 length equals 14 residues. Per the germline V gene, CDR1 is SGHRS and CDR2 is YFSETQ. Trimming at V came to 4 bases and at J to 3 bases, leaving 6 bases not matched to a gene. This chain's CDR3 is CASSKGLDVYEQYF. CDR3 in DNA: TGCGCCAGCAGCAAGGGACTAGATGTCTACGAGCAGTACTTC.

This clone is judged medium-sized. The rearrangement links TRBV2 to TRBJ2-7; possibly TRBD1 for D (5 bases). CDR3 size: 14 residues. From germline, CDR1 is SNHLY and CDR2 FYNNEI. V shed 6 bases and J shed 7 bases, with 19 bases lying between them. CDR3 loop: CASSSRTRVSEQYF. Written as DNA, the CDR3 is TGTGCCAGCAGCTCCCGGACACGGGTTTCAGAGCAGTACTTC.

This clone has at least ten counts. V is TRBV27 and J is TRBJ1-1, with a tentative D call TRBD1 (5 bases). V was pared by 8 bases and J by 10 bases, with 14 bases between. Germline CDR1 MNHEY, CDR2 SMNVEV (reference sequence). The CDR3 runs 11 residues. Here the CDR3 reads CASGGTLRAFF. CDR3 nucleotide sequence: TGTGCCAGCGGGGGGACCTTACGAGCTTTCTTT.